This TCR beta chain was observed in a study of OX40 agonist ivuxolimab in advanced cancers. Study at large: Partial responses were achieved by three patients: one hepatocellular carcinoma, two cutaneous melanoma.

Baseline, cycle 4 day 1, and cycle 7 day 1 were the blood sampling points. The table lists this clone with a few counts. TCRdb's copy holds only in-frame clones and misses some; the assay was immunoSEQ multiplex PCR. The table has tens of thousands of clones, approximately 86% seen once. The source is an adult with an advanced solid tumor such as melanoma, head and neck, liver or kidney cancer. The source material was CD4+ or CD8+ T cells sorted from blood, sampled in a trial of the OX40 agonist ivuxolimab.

The DNA for the CDR3 is TGTGCCAGCAGTGAGGGACAGGGAGACATTCAGTACTTC. Its protein product is CASSEGQGDIQYF. The genes are TRBV2 and TRBJ2-4; 9 bases agree with TRBD1. The CDR3 runs 13 residues. V was pared by 3 bases and J by 8 bases, with 2 bases of the junction left unmatched. Germline V gives CDR1 SNHLY, CDR2 FYNNEI.